The table lists the clone carrying this T cell receptor beta chain with a count of one. Germline V gene data show CDR1 as SEHNR and CDR2 as FQNEAQ (reference sequence). The CDR3 runs 15 residues. Trimming stripped 0 bases from V and 10 bases from J, with 13 bases between. This entry belongs to a study of T cell changes during pregnancy in multiple sclerosis. TCRdb's table, derived via immunoSEQ multiplex PCR, lists solely in-frame clones and lacks some. The sample yields some 60,000 clones, around 93% seen once. This receptor was obtained from a female donor with multiple sclerosis, enrolled in a pregnancy study. The source was CD4+ T cells from peripheral blood mononuclear cells, collected in the first trimester of pregnancy. V and J are TRBV7-9 and TRBJ1-6, with D maybe TRBD1 (5 bases). CDR3 residues: CASSLASGGGSPLHF. CDR3 DNA: TGTGCCAGCAGCTTAGCTTCGGGGGGGGGATCACCCCTCCACTTT.